The 11 T cell receptor beta chains presented below share a single source sample, sequenced in a study of CD8 T cells in Susac syndrome. The RNA input was roughly 0.45 to 1 ug, and it was reverse transcribed with random hexamers. TCRdb passed the immunoSEQ multiplex PCR reads through MiXCR, listing each CDR3 protein once. The table includes about 300,000 distinct CDR3 sequences, about 91% detected once. Sequences were obtained from CD8+ T cells from PBMCs. The receptor set was obtained from a human donor with multiple sclerosis.

CDR3 amino acids: CASSYSGGGQCRPCNSGNTIYF. CDR3 coding DNA: TGTGCCAGCAGTTACTCAGGAGGGGGGCAGTGCAGGCCTTGTAACTCTGGAAACACCATATATTTT. J is TRBJ1-3 and V is TRBV6-2 or TRBV6-3; TRBD1 might be the D (6 bases). Per germline, CDR1 MNHEY and CDR2 SVGEGT. Trimming removed 0 bases at V and 0 bases at J, with 27 bases between. The CDR3 is made up of 22 amino acids.

The V and J genes are TRBV27 and TRBJ1-1; 7 positions match TRBD1. From germline, CDR1 is MNHEY and CDR2 SMNVEV (reference sequence). The CDR3 is made up of 14 amino acids. V gave up 6 bases and J gave up 1 base; unmatched junction bases: 5. Here the CDR3 reads CASSSDRANTEAFF. CDR3 sequence (DNA): TGTGCCAGCAGCTCCGACAGGGCGAACACTGAAGCTTTCTTT.

The chain recombines TRBV6-5 with TRBJ1-1; D uncertain. This CDR3 comprises 13 residues. Germline assignment: CDR1 MNHEY and CDR2 SVGAGI. Trimming shortened V by 7 bases and J by 0 bases, and 9 bases separated the two germline ends. The CDR3 reads CASKRYMNTEAFF. The CDR3 DNA is TGTGCCAGCAAGCGGTACATGAACACTGAAGCTTTCTTT.

CDR3 loop: CASSVMATDEQFF. In DNA, the CDR3 is TGTGCCAGCAGCGTAATGGCTACGGATGAGCAGTTCTTC. The chain has TRBV9 and TRBJ2-1; unclear D gene. Germline loops: CDR1 SGDLS, CDR2 YYNGEE. The CDR3 runs 13 residues. The V end lost 1 base, the J end lost 8 bases, and 10 bases lay between the germline ends.

This clonotype showed up just once. The chain's CDR3 is CAWSGSGSSYNEQFF. The CDR3 DNA is TGTGCCTGGAGTGGAAGCGGGAGCTCCTACAATGAGCAGTTCTTC. V usage is TRBV30 and J usage is TRBJ2-1; 8 bases match TRBD2. CDR3 length: 15 residues. Germline loops: CDR1 GTSNPN, CDR2 SVGIG (reference sequence). V was clipped by 1 base and J by 0 bases; unmatched bases: 2. Full variable domain (missing parts from reference TRBV30 and TRBJ2-1): SQTIHQWPATLVQPVGSPLSLECTVEGTSNPNLYWYRQAAGRGLQLLFYSVGIGQISSEVPQNLSASRPQDRQFILSSKKLLLSDSGFYLCAWSGSGSSYNEQFFGPGTRLTVL.

Only one count was recorded for this clonotype. The CDR3 bases are TGTGCCAGCAGCTTGGCCAGGACGGGTCAGCCCCAGCATTTT. This translates into CASSLARTGQPQHF. The V and J genes are TRBV7-6 and TRBJ1-5; D call uncertain. CDR1 and CDR2 (germline): SGHVS, FNYEAQ. This CDR3 is built from 14 residues. Deletions cut 3 bases from V and 6 bases from J, with 12 bases between. Filled out from reference TRBV7-6 and TRBJ1-5, the complete variable domain reads GAGVSQSPRYKVTKRGQDVALRCDPISGHVSLYWYRQALGQGPEFLTYFNYEAQQDKSGLPNDRFSAERPEGSISTLTIQRTEQRDSAMYRCASSLARTGQPQHFGDGTRLSIL.

The V and J genes are TRBV14 and TRBJ2-3; TRBD2 matches at 10 bases. The V gene's germline CDR1 is SGHDN and CDR2 FVKESK. This CDR3 has 18 residues. V shed 0 bases and J 2 bases; nucleotides not matched to a gene: 8. In nucleotides, the CDR3 is TGTGCCAGCAGCCAAGATAGGGCTAGCGGGAGTTACACAGATACGCAGTATTTT. Amino acids: CASSQDRASGSYTDTQYF.

The chain is built from TRBV2 and TRBJ2-1, with no clear D. The V end lost 8 bases, the J end lost 0 bases, and 14 bases lay between the germline ends. The germline gives CDR1 SNHLY, CDR2 FYNNEI. The CDR3 is 15 amino acids. The DNA for the CDR3 is TGTGCCAGCGGGATGGGCCCCAGCTCCTACAATGAGCAGTTCTTC. This sequence encodes CASGMGPSSYNEQFF. Looking up the rest from reference TRBV2 and TRBJ2-1 gives the full variable domain: EPEVTQTPSHQVTQMGQEVILRCVPISNHLYFYWYRQILGQKVEFLVSFYNNEISEKSEIFDDQFSVERPDGSNFTLKIRSTKLEDSAMYFCASGMGPSSYNEQFFGPGTRLTVL.

This chain links TRBV6-2 or TRBV6-3 with TRBJ1-2; D gene unclear. The V gene lost 2 bases and the J gene lost 2 bases, with 6 bases spanning the gap. The V gene's germline CDR1 is MNHEY and CDR2 SVGEGT. The CDR3 consists of 13 residues. This chain's CDR3 is CASSYGQNYGYTF. The CDR3 coding sequence is TGTGCCAGCAGTTACGGTCAGAACTATGGCTACACCTTC.

The chain employs TRBV29-1 and TRBJ1-1; D is undetermined. V was clipped by 7 bases and J by 7 bases, with 7 bases between them. Looked up from germline, CDR1 is SQVTM and CDR2 is ANQGSEA. The CDR3 contains 9 residues. In DNA form, the CDR3 reads TGCAGCGACGGGAATGAAGCTTTCTTT. This encodes CSDGNEAFF.

V is TRBV27 and J is TRBJ2-3; TRBD1 agrees at 11 bases. This CDR3 region has 18 residues. The germline V gene encodes CDR1 MNHEY and CDR2 SMNVEV (reference sequence). V lost 4 bases to trimming and J lost 4 bases; unmatched junction nucleotides: 13. The CDR3 DNA sequence: TGTGCCAGCAGTTCTACCGGGACAGGGGGTATTGGCGCAGATACGCAGTATTTT. It encodes CASSSTGTGGIGADTQYF.